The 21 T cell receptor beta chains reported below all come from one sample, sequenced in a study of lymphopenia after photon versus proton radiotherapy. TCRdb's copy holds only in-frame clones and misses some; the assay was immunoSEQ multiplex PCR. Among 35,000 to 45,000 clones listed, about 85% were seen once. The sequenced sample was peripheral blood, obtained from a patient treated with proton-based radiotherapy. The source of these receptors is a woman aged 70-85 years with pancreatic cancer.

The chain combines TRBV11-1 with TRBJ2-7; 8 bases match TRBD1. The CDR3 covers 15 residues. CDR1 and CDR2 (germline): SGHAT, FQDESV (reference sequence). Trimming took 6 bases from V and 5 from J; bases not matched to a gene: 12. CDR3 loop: CASSPGRGLSDEQYF. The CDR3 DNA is TGTGCCAGCAGTCCGGGCAGGGGGCTTTCGGACGAGCAGTACTTC. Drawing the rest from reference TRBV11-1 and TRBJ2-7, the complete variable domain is EAEVAQSPRYKITEKSQAVAFWCDPISGHATLYWYRQILGQGPELLVQFQDESVVDDSQLPKDRFSAERLKGVDSTLKIQPAELGDSAMYLCASSPGRGLSDEQYFGPGTRLTVT.

The CDR3 region is CASSLDGDYGYTF. The CDR3 DNA sequence: TGTGCCAGCAGCCTCGACGGAGACTATGGCTACACCTTC. The chain combines TRBV9 with TRBJ1-2; D remains unclear. V was clipped by 4 bases and J by 3 bases, with 10 bases between them. This CDR3 region has 13 residues. Germline CDR1 is SGDLS and CDR2 is YYNGEE.

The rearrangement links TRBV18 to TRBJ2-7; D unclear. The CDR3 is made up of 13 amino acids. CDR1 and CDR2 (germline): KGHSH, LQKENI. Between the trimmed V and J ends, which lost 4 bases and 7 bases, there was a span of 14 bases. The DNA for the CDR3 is TGTGCCAGCTCACAGGGTCTTGAAGCGGAGCAGTACTTC. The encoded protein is CASSQGLEAEQYF. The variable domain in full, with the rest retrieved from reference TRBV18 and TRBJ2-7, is NAGVMQNPRHLVRRRGQEARLRCSPMKGHSHVYWYRQLPEEGLKFMVYLQKENIIDESGMPKERFSAEFPKEGPSILRIQQVVRGDSAAYFCASSQGLEAEQYFGPGTRLTVT.

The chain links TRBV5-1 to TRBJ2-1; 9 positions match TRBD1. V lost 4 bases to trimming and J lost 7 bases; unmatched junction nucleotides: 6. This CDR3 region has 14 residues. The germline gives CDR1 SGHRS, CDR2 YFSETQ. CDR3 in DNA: TGCGCCAGCAGCGCTGGGGACAGGGCGAATGAGCAGTTCTTC. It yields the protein CASSAGDRANEQFF.

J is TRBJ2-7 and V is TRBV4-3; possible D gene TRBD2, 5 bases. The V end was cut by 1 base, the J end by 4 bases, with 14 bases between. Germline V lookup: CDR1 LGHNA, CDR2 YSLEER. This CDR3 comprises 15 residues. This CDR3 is CASSQAKEAVYEQYF. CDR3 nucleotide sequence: TGCGCCAGCAGCCAAGCGAAGGAGGCAGTATACGAGCAGTACTTC.

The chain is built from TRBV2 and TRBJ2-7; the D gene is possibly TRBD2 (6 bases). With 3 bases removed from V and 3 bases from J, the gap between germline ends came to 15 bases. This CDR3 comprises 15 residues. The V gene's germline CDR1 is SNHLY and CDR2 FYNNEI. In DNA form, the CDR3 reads TGTGCCAGCAGTGAGAGTAGGGCGGGAAGCTACGAGCAGTACTTC. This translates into CASSESRAGSYEQYF.

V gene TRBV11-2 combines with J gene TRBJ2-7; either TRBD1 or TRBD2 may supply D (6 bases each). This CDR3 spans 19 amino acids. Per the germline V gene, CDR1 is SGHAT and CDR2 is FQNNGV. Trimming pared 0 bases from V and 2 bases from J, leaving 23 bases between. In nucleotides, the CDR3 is TGTGCCAGCAGCTTAGAAAGGGGGGTAGGTGGACAATTACCCTACGAGCAGTACTTC. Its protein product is CASSLERGVGGQLPYEQYF.

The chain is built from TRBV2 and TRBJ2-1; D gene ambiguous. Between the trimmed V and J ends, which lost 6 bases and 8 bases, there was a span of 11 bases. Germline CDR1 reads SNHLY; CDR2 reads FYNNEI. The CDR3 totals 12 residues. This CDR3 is CASRDWADEQFF. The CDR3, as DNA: TGTGCCAGCAGGGATTGGGCGGATGAGCAGTTCTTC.

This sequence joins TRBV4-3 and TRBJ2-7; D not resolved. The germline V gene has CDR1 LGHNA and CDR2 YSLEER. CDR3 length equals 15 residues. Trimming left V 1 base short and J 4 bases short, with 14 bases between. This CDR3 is CASSQGPNFKYEQYF. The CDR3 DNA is TGCGCCAGCAGCCAAGGACCTAATTTCAAATACGAGCAGTACTTC.

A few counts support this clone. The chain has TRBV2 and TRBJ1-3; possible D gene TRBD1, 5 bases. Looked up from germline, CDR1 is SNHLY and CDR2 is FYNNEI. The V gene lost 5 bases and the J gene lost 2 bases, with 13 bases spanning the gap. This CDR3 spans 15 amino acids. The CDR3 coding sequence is TGTGCCAGCAGTTCGGGACTGGCTGCTGGAAACACCATATATTTT. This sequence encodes CASSSGLAAGNTIYF.

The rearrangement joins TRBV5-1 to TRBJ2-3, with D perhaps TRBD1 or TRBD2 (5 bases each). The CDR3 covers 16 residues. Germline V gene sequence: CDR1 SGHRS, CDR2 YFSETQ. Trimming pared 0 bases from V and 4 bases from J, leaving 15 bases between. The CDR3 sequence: CASSLEGDLVPDTQYF. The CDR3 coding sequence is TGCGCCAGCAGCTTGGAAGGGGACCTCGTACCAGATACGCAGTATTTT.

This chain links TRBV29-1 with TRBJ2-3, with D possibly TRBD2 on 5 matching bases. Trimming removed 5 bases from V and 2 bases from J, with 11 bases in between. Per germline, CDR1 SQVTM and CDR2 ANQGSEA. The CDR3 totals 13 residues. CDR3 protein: CSVQAGTTDTQYF. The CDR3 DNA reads TGCAGCGTTCAGGCGGGTACCACAGATACGCAGTATTTT.

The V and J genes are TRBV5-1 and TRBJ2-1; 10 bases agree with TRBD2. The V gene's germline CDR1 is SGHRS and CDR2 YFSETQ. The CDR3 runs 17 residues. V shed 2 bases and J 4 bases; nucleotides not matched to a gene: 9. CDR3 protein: CASSLGIAGGGYNEQFF. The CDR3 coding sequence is TGCGCCAGCAGCTTAGGGATAGCGGGAGGAGGATACAATGAGCAGTTCTTC.

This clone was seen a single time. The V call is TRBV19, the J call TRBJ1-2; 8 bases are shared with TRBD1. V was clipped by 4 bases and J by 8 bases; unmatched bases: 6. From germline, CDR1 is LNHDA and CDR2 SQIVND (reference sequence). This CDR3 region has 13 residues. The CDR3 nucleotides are TGTGCCAGTAGTACCCAGGGGGCCAGGGGCTACACCTTC. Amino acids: CASSTQGARGYTF.

CDR3 protein: CASSPINRATGYEQYF. The CDR3 DNA reads as TGTGCCAGCAGTCCAATTAACAGGGCCACCGGGTACGAGCAGTACTTC. The chain uses TRBV27 and TRBJ2-7; D might be TRBD1 (6 bases). The CDR3 totals 16 residues. V shed 5 bases and J shed 4 bases, with 21 bases lying between them. Per germline, CDR1 MNHEY and CDR2 SMNVEV (reference sequence).

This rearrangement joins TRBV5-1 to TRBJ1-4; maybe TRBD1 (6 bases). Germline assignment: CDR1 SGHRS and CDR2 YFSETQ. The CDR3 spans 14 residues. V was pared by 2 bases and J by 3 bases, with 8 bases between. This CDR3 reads CASSLQGANEKLFF. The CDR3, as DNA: TGCGCCAGCAGCTTACAGGGTGCTAATGAAAAACTGTTTTTT.

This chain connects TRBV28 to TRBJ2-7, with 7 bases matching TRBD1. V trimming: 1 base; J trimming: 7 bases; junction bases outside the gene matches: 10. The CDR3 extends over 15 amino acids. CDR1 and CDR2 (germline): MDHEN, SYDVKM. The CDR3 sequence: CASSLLIGTVEEQYF. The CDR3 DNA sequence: TGTGCCAGCAGTTTATTGATTGGGACAGTCGAAGAGCAGTACTTC.

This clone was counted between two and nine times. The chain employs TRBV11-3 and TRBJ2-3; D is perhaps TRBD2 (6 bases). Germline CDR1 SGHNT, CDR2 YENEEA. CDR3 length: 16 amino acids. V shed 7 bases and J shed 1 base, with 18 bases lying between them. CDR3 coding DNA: TGTGCCAGCACGGGTGGGAATAGCGGAGGCACAGATACGCAGTATTTT. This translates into CASTGGNSGGTDTQYF.

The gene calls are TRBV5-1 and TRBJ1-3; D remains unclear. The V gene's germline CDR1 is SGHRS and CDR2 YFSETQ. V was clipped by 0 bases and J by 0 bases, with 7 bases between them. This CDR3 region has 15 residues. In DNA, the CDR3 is TGCGCCAGCAGCTTGGACCAGACCTCTGGAAACACCATATATTTT. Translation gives CASSLDQTSGNTIYF.

The CDR3 protein is CASSFPGVGETQYF. For the CDR3, the DNA is TGTGCCAGCAGCTTTCCGGGGGTCGGAGAGACCCAGTACTTC. The chain joins TRBV5-4 to TRBJ2-5; tentatively, D is TRBD2 (6 bases). This CDR3 is 14 amino acids long. Trimming left V 2 bases short and J 4 bases short, with 12 bases between. Germline loops: CDR1 SGHNT, CDR2 YYREEE (reference sequence).

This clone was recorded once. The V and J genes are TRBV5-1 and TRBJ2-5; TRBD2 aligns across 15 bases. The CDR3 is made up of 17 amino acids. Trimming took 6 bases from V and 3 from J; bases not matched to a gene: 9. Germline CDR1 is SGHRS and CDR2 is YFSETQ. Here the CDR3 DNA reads TGCGCCAGCAACAACGGACTAGCGGGAGGGGGCAAAGAGACCCAGTACTTC. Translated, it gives CASNNGLAGGGKETQYF.